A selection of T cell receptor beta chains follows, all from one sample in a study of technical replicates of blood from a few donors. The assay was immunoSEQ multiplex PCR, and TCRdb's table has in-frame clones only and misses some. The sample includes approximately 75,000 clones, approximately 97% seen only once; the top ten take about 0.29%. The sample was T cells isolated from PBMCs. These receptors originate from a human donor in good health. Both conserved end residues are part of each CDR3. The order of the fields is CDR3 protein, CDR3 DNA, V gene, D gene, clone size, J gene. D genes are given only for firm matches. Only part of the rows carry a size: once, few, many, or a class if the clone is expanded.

cdr3_aa: CASSPSAYEQYF
cdr3_nt: TGTGCCAGTAGTCCCTCCGCCTACGAGCAGTACTTC
v_call: TRBV19
d_call: -
clone_size: -
j_call: TRBJ2-7

cdr3_aa: CASSYGAGLGTGELFF
cdr3_nt: TGCGCCAGCAGCTATGGAGCGGGATTGGGCACCGGGGAGCTGTTTTTT
v_call: TRBV5-1
d_call: TRBD2
clone_size: -
j_call: TRBJ2-2

cdr3_aa: CASSPSTDNEQFF
cdr3_nt: TGTGCCAGCAGTCCATCGACAGACAATGAGCAGTTCTTC
v_call: TRBV27
d_call: -
clone_size: -
j_call: TRBJ2-1

cdr3_aa: CATSREPLAAVTDTQYF
cdr3_nt: TGTGCCACCAGCAGAGAACCCCTAGCGGCAGTCACAGATACGCAGTATTTT
v_call: TRBV15
d_call: TRBD2
clone_size: -
j_call: TRBJ2-3

cdr3_aa: CASSGTGGKETQYF
cdr3_nt: TGTGCCAGCTCCGGGACAGGGGGAAAAGAGACCCAGTACTTC
v_call: TRBV6-1
d_call: TRBD1
clone_size: -
j_call: TRBJ2-5

cdr3_aa: CASSLTNSGPGNTIYF
cdr3_nt: TGTGCCAGCAGCTTGACCAATTCGGGTCCAGGAAACACCATATATTTT
v_call: TRBV7-2
d_call: -
clone_size: once
j_call: TRBJ1-3

cdr3_aa: CASRIEGTEAFF
cdr3_nt: TGTGCCAGCAGAATCGAGGGTACTGAAGCTTTCTTT
v_call: TRBV11-2
d_call: -
clone_size: -
j_call: TRBJ1-1

cdr3_aa: CASSLVGGRANTEAFF
cdr3_nt: TGTGCCAGCAGTTTAGTGGGAGGGAGGGCGAACACTGAAGCTTTCTTT
v_call: TRBV27
d_call: -
clone_size: -
j_call: TRBJ1-1

cdr3_aa: CASSDSTPGELFF
cdr3_nt: TGTGCCAGCAGTGACTCGACTCCCGGGGAGCTGTTTTTT
v_call: TRBV6-4
d_call: -
clone_size: once
j_call: TRBJ2-2

cdr3_aa: CASSPGSDREGRREQYF
cdr3_nt: TGTGCCAGCAGCCCGGGGTCGGATCGGGAGGGCCGGCGCGAGCAGTACTTC
v_call: TRBV4-2
d_call: TRBD2
clone_size: -
j_call: TRBJ2-7

cdr3_aa: CASSPMAGQGNEQFF
cdr3_nt: TGTGCCAGCAGCCCAATGGCGGGACAGGGGAATGAGCAGTTCTTC
v_call: TRBV28
d_call: TRBD1
clone_size: -
j_call: TRBJ2-1

cdr3_aa: CASSPQNRAKEKLFF
cdr3_nt: TGTGCCAGCTCCCCCCAGAACAGGGCAAAGGAAAAACTGTTTTTT
v_call: TRBV7-2
d_call: -
clone_size: -
j_call: TRBJ1-4

cdr3_aa: CASSLDGGQGLAESYEQYF
cdr3_nt: TGTGCCAGCAGCTTAGACGGTGGGCAGGGACTAGCGGAGTCCTACGAGCAGTACTTC
v_call: TRBV11-3
d_call: TRBD2
clone_size: -
j_call: TRBJ2-7

cdr3_aa: CAICGQGSREQFF
cdr3_nt: TGTGCCATCTGCGGACAGGGGTCCAGGGAGCAGTTCTTC
v_call: TRBV10-3
d_call: TRBD1
clone_size: -
j_call: TRBJ2-1

cdr3_aa: CATIAAGGPQEQYF
cdr3_nt: TGTGCCACCATTGCAGCGGGAGGGCCTCAAGAGCAGTACTTC
v_call: TRBV2
d_call: TRBD2
clone_size: -
j_call: TRBJ2-7

cdr3_aa: CASSQVGPYEQYF
cdr3_nt: TGTGCCAGCAGCCAAGTGGGGCCATACGAGCAGTACTTC
v_call: TRBV14
d_call: -
clone_size: -
j_call: TRBJ2-7

cdr3_aa: CASSTSRGPSTGELFF
cdr3_nt: TGTGCCAGCAGCACCTCCAGGGGTCCCTCCACCGGGGAGCTGTTTTTT
v_call: TRBV9
d_call: -
clone_size: -
j_call: TRBJ2-2

cdr3_aa: CASSTRGSGSTDTQYF
cdr3_nt: TGTGCCAGCAGCACCAGAGGAAGCGGAAGCACAGATACGCAGTATTTT
v_call: TRBV9
d_call: -
clone_size: -
j_call: TRBJ2-3

cdr3_aa: CASSYRGEQYF
cdr3_nt: TGTGCCAGCAGTTACAGGGGGGAGCAGTACTTC
v_call: TRBV6-5
d_call: -
clone_size: -
j_call: TRBJ2-7

cdr3_aa: CASSLGPDTYEQYF
cdr3_nt: TGTGCCAGCAGCTTAGGGCCAGACACCTACGAGCAGTACTTC
v_call: TRBV13
d_call: -
clone_size: once
j_call: TRBJ2-7

cdr3_aa: CSVEKSGQTNTEAFF
cdr3_nt: TGCAGCGTTGAAAAGTCCGGACAGACTAACACTGAAGCTTTCTTT
v_call: TRBV29-1
d_call: -
clone_size: -
j_call: TRBJ1-1

cdr3_aa: CASSLGLARNEQYF
cdr3_nt: TGTGCCAGCAGTTTGGGACTAGCTAGGAACGAGCAGTACTTC
v_call: TRBV27
d_call: TRBD2
clone_size: -
j_call: TRBJ2-7

cdr3_aa: CASSLTGFGYTF
cdr3_nt: TGTGCCAGCAGCTTGACCGGGTTCGGCTACACCTTC
v_call: TRBV5-8
d_call: -
clone_size: -
j_call: TRBJ1-2

cdr3_aa: CAWIGQGVYGYTF
cdr3_nt: TGTGCCTGGATTGGACAGGGCGTCTATGGCTACACCTTC
v_call: TRBV30
d_call: TRBD1
clone_size: -
j_call: TRBJ1-2

cdr3_aa: CSVGARTDTQYF
cdr3_nt: TGCAGCGTTGGGGCGCGCACAGATACGCAGTATTTT
v_call: TRBV29-1
d_call: -
clone_size: -
j_call: TRBJ2-3

cdr3_aa: CAIKGANTEAFF
cdr3_nt: TGTGCCATCAAGGGGGCGAACACTGAAGCTTTCTTT
v_call: TRBV10-3
d_call: TRBD1
clone_size: -
j_call: TRBJ1-1

cdr3_aa: CASSQEATGLWEQFF
cdr3_nt: TGCGCCAGCAGCCAAGAAGCGACGGGTCTCTGGGAGCAGTTCTTC
v_call: TRBV4-3
d_call: -
clone_size: -
j_call: TRBJ2-1

cdr3_aa: CSVAPTRAGELFF
cdr3_nt: TGCAGCGTTGCCCCGACTAGGGCCGGGGAGCTGTTTTTT
v_call: TRBV29-1
d_call: -
clone_size: -
j_call: TRBJ2-2

cdr3_aa: CASSEALYPGGKTEAFF
cdr3_nt: TGTGCCAGCAGTGAAGCGCTTTATCCAGGGGGTAAAACTGAAGCTTTCTTT
v_call: TRBV6-1
d_call: TRBD1
clone_size: -
j_call: TRBJ1-1

cdr3_aa: CASSGAGRVDSNQPQHF
cdr3_nt: TGTGCCAGCAGTGGGGCTGGCAGGGTCGATAGCAATCAGCCCCAGCATTTT
v_call: TRBV2
d_call: -
clone_size: -
j_call: TRBJ1-5

cdr3_aa: CATSRDLGGGETQYF
cdr3_nt: TGTGCCACCAGCAGAGATTTGGGGGGAGGGGAGACCCAGTACTTC
v_call: TRBV15
d_call: TRBD2
clone_size: -
j_call: TRBJ2-5

cdr3_aa: CASSLGMASGPTGELFF
cdr3_nt: TGTGCCAGCAGCTTGGGGATGGCTAGCGGACCCACCGGGGAGCTGTTTTTT
v_call: TRBV5-6
d_call: TRBD2
clone_size: few
j_call: TRBJ2-2

cdr3_aa: CSVVLVGGVWDEQFF
cdr3_nt: TGCAGCGTTGTTTTGGTGGGAGGGGTGTGGGATGAGCAGTTCTTC
v_call: TRBV29-1
d_call: TRBD2
clone_size: -
j_call: TRBJ2-1

cdr3_aa: CASSTGPNRDREETQYF
cdr3_nt: TGTGCCAGCAGCACCGGCCCAAACCGGGACAGGGAAGAGACCCAGTACTTC
v_call: TRBV5-4
d_call: TRBD1
clone_size: -
j_call: TRBJ2-5

cdr3_aa: CASTEGQGVHMTQYF
cdr3_nt: TGTGCCAGCACCGAGGGACAGGGCGTTCATATGACCCAGTACTTC
v_call: TRBV5-4
d_call: TRBD1
clone_size: -
j_call: TRBJ2-5

cdr3_aa: CASSDPGQGTDTQYF
cdr3_nt: TGCGCCAGCAGTGACCCGGGACAGGGGACAGATACGCAGTATTTT
v_call: TRBV10-1
d_call: TRBD1
clone_size: -
j_call: TRBJ2-3

cdr3_aa: CASGETDKHTEAFF
cdr3_nt: TGTGCCAGCGGTGAAACTGACAAGCACACTGAAGCTTTCTTT
v_call: TRBV6-5
d_call: -
clone_size: -
j_call: TRBJ1-1

cdr3_aa: CASSFTPRTVDTQYF
cdr3_nt: TGTGCCAGCAGCTTTACCCCGCGGACAGTAGATACGCAGTATTTT
v_call: TRBV7-2
d_call: -
clone_size: -
j_call: TRBJ2-3

cdr3_aa: CARELKEAELAGGGPDTQYF
cdr3_nt: TGTGCCAGAGAACTCAAAGAAGCTGAATTGGCGGGGGGAGGTCCAGATACGCAGTATTTT
v_call: TRBV2
d_call: TRBD2
clone_size: -
j_call: TRBJ2-3

cdr3_aa: CASSPPNTDTQYF
cdr3_nt: TGTGCCAGCTCACCACCCAATACAGATACGCAGTATTTT
v_call: TRBV18
d_call: -
clone_size: -
j_call: TRBJ2-3

cdr3_aa: CASSLGTGFHEQYF
cdr3_nt: TGTGCCAGCAGTTTAGGGACAGGGTTCCACGAGCAGTACTTC
v_call: TRBV27
d_call: TRBD1
clone_size: -
j_call: TRBJ2-7

cdr3_aa: CASSLRGSEQYF
cdr3_nt: TGCGCCAGCAGCCTGCGGGGTAGCGAGCAGTACTTC
v_call: TRBV5-1
d_call: -
clone_size: -
j_call: TRBJ2-7

cdr3_aa: CASSSVAKNIQYF
cdr3_nt: TGTGCCAGCAGTTCGGTAGCCAAAAACATTCAGTACTTC
v_call: TRBV6-5
d_call: -
clone_size: -
j_call: TRBJ2-4

cdr3_aa: CSVSTNYGYTF
cdr3_nt: TGCAGTGTTAGTACAAACTATGGCTACACCTTC
v_call: TRBV20-1
d_call: -
clone_size: -
j_call: TRBJ1-2

cdr3_aa: CASREDRGPLNEQFF
cdr3_nt: TGTGCCAGCAGAGAGGACAGGGGGCCCTTGAATGAGCAGTTCTTC
v_call: TRBV7-2
d_call: TRBD1
clone_size: -
j_call: TRBJ2-1

cdr3_aa: CASSYRDNKNIQYF
cdr3_nt: TGTGCCAGCAGTTACCGGGATAATAAAAACATTCAGTACTTC
v_call: TRBV6-5
d_call: -
clone_size: -
j_call: TRBJ2-4

cdr3_aa: CASTSSGSVETQYF
cdr3_nt: TGTGCCAGCACCTCTTCCGGGTCTGTAGAGACCCAGTACTTC
v_call: TRBV14
d_call: -
clone_size: once
j_call: TRBJ2-5

cdr3_aa: CASSVDIDYGYTF
cdr3_nt: TGTGCCAGCAGCGTGGACATCGACTATGGCTACACCTTC
v_call: TRBV2
d_call: -
clone_size: -
j_call: TRBJ1-2

cdr3_aa: CASGWTGETQYF
cdr3_nt: TGTGCTAGTGGGTGGACAGGGGAGACCCAGTACTTC
v_call: TRBV12-5
d_call: TRBD1
clone_size: -
j_call: TRBJ2-5

cdr3_aa: CASSIQGAHYYTF
cdr3_nt: TGTGCCAGTAGTATTCAGGGGGCCCATTACTACACCTTC
v_call: TRBV19
d_call: TRBD1
clone_size: -
j_call: TRBJ1-2

cdr3_aa: CASSPRPGAEAFF
cdr3_nt: TGTGCCAGCAGCCCGCGACCGGGGGCTGAAGCTTTCTTT
v_call: TRBV9
d_call: -
clone_size: -
j_call: TRBJ1-1

cdr3_aa: CASSTGQGAYGYTF
cdr3_nt: TGTGCCAGTTCGACGGGACAGGGGGCTTATGGCTACACCTTC
v_call: TRBV19
d_call: TRBD1
clone_size: -
j_call: TRBJ1-2

cdr3_aa: CASSFYDDRLYEQYF
cdr3_nt: TGTGCCAGCAGCTTCTATGATGACAGGCTCTACGAGCAGTACTTC
v_call: TRBV5-4
d_call: -
clone_size: -
j_call: TRBJ2-7

cdr3_aa: CASSRGDRGRREKLFF
cdr3_nt: TGCGCCAGCAGCCGAGGAGACAGGGGGCGGCGGGAAAAACTGTTTTTT
v_call: TRBV4-3
d_call: TRBD1
clone_size: -
j_call: TRBJ1-4

cdr3_aa: CASGEGSYNEQFF
cdr3_nt: TGCGCCAGCGGGGAGGGCTCCTACAATGAGCAGTTCTTC
v_call: TRBV5-1
d_call: TRBD2
clone_size: -
j_call: TRBJ2-1

cdr3_aa: CATGGADSYEQYF
cdr3_nt: TGTGCCACGGGAGGGGCAGATTCCTACGAGCAGTACTTC
v_call: TRBV19
d_call: TRBD2
clone_size: -
j_call: TRBJ2-7

cdr3_aa: CASSYSTGGGEQFF
cdr3_nt: TGTGCCAGCAGTTACAGTACGGGAGGAGGTGAGCAGTTCTTC
v_call: TRBV6-5
d_call: TRBD2
clone_size: -
j_call: TRBJ2-1